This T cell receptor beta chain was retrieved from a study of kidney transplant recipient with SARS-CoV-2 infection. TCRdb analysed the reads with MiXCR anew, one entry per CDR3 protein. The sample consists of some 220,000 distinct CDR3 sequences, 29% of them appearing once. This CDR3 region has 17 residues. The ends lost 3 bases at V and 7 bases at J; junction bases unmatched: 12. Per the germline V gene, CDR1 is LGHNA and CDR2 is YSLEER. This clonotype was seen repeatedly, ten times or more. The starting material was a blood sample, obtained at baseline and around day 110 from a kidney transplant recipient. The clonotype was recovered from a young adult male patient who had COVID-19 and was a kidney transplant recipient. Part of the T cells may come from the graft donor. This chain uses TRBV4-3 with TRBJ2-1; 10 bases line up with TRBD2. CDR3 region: CASSQTFTSGNMNEQFF. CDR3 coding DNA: TGCGCCAGCAGCCAGACCTTCACTAGCGGGAATATGAATGAGCAGTTCTTC.